The 31 T cell receptor beta chains below were found in one sample sequenced in a study of CD8 T cells in ankylosing spondylitis. Study findings and constraints: Seemingly distinctive of ankylosing spondylitis blood was a TCR beta motif formed by eight highly homologous variants.

TCRdb re-derived calls from the 5' RACE reads in MiXCR, one entry per CDR3 protein. The sample contains some 840,000 distinct CDR3 sequences, approximately 10% of which appear only once. Their antigen targets remain unknown. The specimen was blood, either unsorted or a sorted T cell fraction (not recorded which). The receptors were sampled from a male donor with ankylosing spondylitis.

This clonotype was seen many times. This chain links TRBV2 with TRBJ1-1; D gene uncertain. This CDR3 has 12 residues. The V end was cut by 7 bases, the J end by 6 bases, with 12 bases between. CDR1 is SNHLY and CDR2 is FYNNEI in the germline V gene. CDR3 amino acids: CASMRTYPEAFF. For the CDR3, the DNA is TGTGCCAGCATGAGGACCTATCCTGAAGCTTTCTTT.

This clonotype appeared a few times. V is TRBV24-1 and J is TRBJ2-2; TRBD1 matches at 8 bases. V dropped 5 bases and J dropped 2; count of bases not matched to a gene: 3. This CDR3 has 15 amino acids. CDR1 is KGHDR and CDR2 is SFDVKD in the germline V gene. Here the CDR3 reads CATSVSGGNTGELFF. CDR3 bases: TGTGCCACCAGTGTTTCAGGGGGCAACACCGGGGAGCTGTTTTTT.

The V gene is TRBV7-2, the J gene TRBJ2-5; D is unclear. V was trimmed by 5 bases and J by 5 bases, leaving 15 bases between them. This CDR3 is 14 amino acids long. CDR1 is SGHTA and CDR2 is FQGNSA in the germline V gene. CDR3 sequence reads: CASSKAPGEETQYF. The CDR3 DNA follows: TGTGCCAGCAGCAAGGCCCCGGGCGAGGAGACCCAGTACTTC.

This clonotype was counted ten times or more. This chain links TRBV7-2 with TRBJ2-7; tentatively, D is TRBD2 (5 bases). V lost 1 base to trimming and J lost 3 bases, with 10 bases between them. This CDR3 spans 14 amino acids. In germline, CDR1 is SGHTA, CDR2 FQGNSA. CDR3 in amino acids: CASSLGGPLYEQYF. The CDR3 DNA is TGTGCCAGCAGCTTAGGAGGGCCCCTCTACGAGCAGTACTTC.

The table lists this clonotype with many counts. V and J are TRBV5-1 and TRBJ1-5, with 9 positions matching TRBD1. This CDR3 comprises 16 residues. With 6 bases clipped from V and 4 bases from J, the junction kept 11 bases outside the gene matches. The germline gives CDR1 SGHRS, CDR2 YFSETQ. As DNA, the CDR3 is TGCGCCAGCAACGGACAGGGGAAAGATGAAAATCAGCCCCAGCATTTT. Its translation is CASNGQGKDENQPQHF.

The chain is built from TRBV9 and TRBJ2-7, with D perhaps matching TRBD2 (6 bases). V shed 0 bases and J shed 3 bases, with 10 bases lying between them. CDR3 length equals 14 residues. Germline loops: CDR1 SGDLS, CDR2 YYNGEE. In DNA, the CDR3 is TGTGCCAGCAGCGTAGCGGCGGGAAACTACGAGCAGTACTTC. Amino acid sequence: CASSVAAGNYEQYF.

This clonotype was observed a few times. The V gene is TRBV5-1, the J gene TRBJ1-3; D unclear. In germline, CDR1 is SGHRS, CDR2 YFSETQ. CDR3 length: 16 amino acids. The germline V and J ends were trimmed by 2 bases and 1 base, with 13 bases remaining between them. The CDR3 sequence: CASSLVPTGSGNTIYF. The CDR3, as DNA: TGCGCCAGCAGCTTAGTTCCAACTGGGTCTGGAAACACCATATATTTT.

DNA for the CDR3: TGTGCCATCAGTGATGTGATGGACAGGGGCTCCTACGAGCAGTACTTC. Translated, it gives CAISDVMDRGSYEQYF. This chain joins TRBV10-3 and TRBJ2-7; 9 bases are a match to TRBD1. The ends lost 3 bases at V and 0 bases at J; junction bases unmatched: 6. The CDR3 has 16 amino acids. The germline gives CDR1 ENHRY, CDR2 SYGVKD.

This rearrangement joins TRBV5-1 to TRBJ2-2; a weak D match, TRBD2 (6 bases). This CDR3 has 15 amino acids. Between the trimmed V and J ends, which lost 4 bases and 7 bases, there was a span of 17 bases. Germline V gives CDR1 SGHRS, CDR2 YFSETQ. The CDR3 DNA follows: TGCGCCAGCAGCATGGCGGGGTATCAAAACGGGGAGCTGTTTTTT. Translated: CASSMAGYQNGELFF. Variable domain in full (rest from reference TRBV5-1 and TRBJ2-2): KAGVTQTPRYLIKTRGQQVTLSCSPISGHRSVSWYQQTPGQGLQFLFEYFSETQRNKGNFPGRFSGRQFSNSRSEMNVSTLELGDSALYLCASSMAGYQNGELFFGEGSRLTVL.

J is TRBJ2-7 and V is TRBV6-2 or TRBV6-3, with D perhaps given as TRBD1 or TRBD2 (5 bases each). This CDR3 comprises 16 residues. V gave up 5 bases and J gave up 1 base, with 18 bases separating them. Germline V gives CDR1 MNHEY, CDR2 SVGEGT. The CDR3 DNA is TGTGCCAGCAGTCAGTTGGGACGGGACGGATCCTACGAGCAGTACTTC. Its translation: CASSQLGRDGSYEQYF.

The V and J genes are TRBV7-2 and TRBJ2-7, with D possibly matching TRBD1 (5 bases). From germline, CDR1 is SGHTA and CDR2 FQGNSA. This CDR3 has 14 residues. V was cut by 3 bases and J by 8 bases, with 17 bases left in between. CDR3 sequence reads: CASSLDGHDDQQYF. In nucleotides, the CDR3 is TGTGCCAGCAGCTTGGATGGACACGATGACCAGCAGTACTTC.

This clonotype was observed a handful of times. The chain is built from TRBV4-3 and TRBJ1-1, with 8 nucleotides matching TRBD1. Per germline, CDR1 LGHNA and CDR2 YSLEER. The junction had 4 bases not matched to a gene; V was cut back by 4 bases and J by 3 bases. CDR3 size: 14 residues. CDR3 coding DNA: TGCGCCAGCAGCCGACAGACAGGGGACACTGAAGCTTTCTTT. Protein sequence: CASSRQTGDTEAFF.

V is TRBV15 and J is TRBJ1-1, with D perhaps matching TRBD1 (6 bases). The CDR3 runs to 14 residues. Trimming pared 5 bases from V and 7 bases from J, leaving 17 bases between. CDR1 is LNHNV, CDR2 YYDKDF, per germline (reference sequence). The CDR3 sequence: CATSPGGGRSEAFF. In DNA, the CDR3 is TGTGCCACCAGCCCGGGGGGCGGGAGGAGTGAAGCTTTCTTT. The whole variable domain, filled in from reference TRBV15 and TRBJ1-1, reads DAMVIQNPRYQVTQFGKPVTLSCSQTLNHNVMYWYQQKSSQAPKLLFHYYDKDFNNEADTPDNFQSRRPNTSFCFLDIRSPGLGDTAMYLCATSPGGGRSEAFFGQGTRLTVV.

This clonotype was counted between two and nine times. The chain recombines TRBV18 with TRBJ1-5, with D maybe TRBD1 (6 bases). This CDR3 contains 13 residues. The germline V gene has CDR1 KGHSH and CDR2 LQKENI. The ends were cut back, 8 bases at V and 3 bases at J, with 11 bases in the middle. The CDR3 loop is CASQGQYNQPQHF. The CDR3 DNA is TGTGCCAGCCAAGGACAGTACAATCAGCCCCAGCATTTT.

The chain links TRBV28 to TRBJ1-2; 7 nucleotides agree with TRBD1. In germline, CDR1 is MDHEN, CDR2 SYDVKM. The V gene end was trimmed by 6 bases and the J gene end by 4 bases; junction bases not matched to a gene: 5. The CDR3 covers 13 residues. The CDR3 reads CASRRSGGYGYTF. The CDR3, as DNA: TGTGCCAGCAGACGCTCAGGGGGCTATGGCTACACCTTC.

The chain employs TRBV7-9 and TRBJ1-4, with unresolved D. CDR3 length equals 14 residues. With 6 bases removed from V and 0 bases from J, the gap between germline ends came to 8 bases. Germline values: CDR1 SEHNR, CDR2 FQNEAQ (reference sequence). This chain's CDR3 is CASRSLATNEKLFF. Here the CDR3 DNA reads TGTGCCAGCAGATCACTCGCAACTAATGAAAAACTGTTTTTT.

The genes are TRBV5-1 and TRBJ2-7; 7 bases match TRBD1. CDR3 length: 16 residues. Germline trimming cut 4 bases from V and 0 bases from J; bases unmatched to any gene: 10. From germline, CDR1 is SGHRS and CDR2 YFSETQ. The CDR3 loop is CASSHATGVNSYEQYF. The CDR3 DNA is TGCGCCAGCAGCCACGCTACAGGGGTGAACTCCTACGAGCAGTACTTC.

Only a few counts were recorded for this clonotype. The V gene is TRBV28, the J gene TRBJ2-5, with D perhaps matching TRBD2 (6 bases). The length of the CDR3 is 15 residues. Deletions cut 5 bases from V and 7 bases from J, with 20 bases between. CDR1 is MDHEN, CDR2 SYDVKM, per germline. The CDR3 DNA reads TGTGCCAGCAGTCCACGGGGGTGGGGCGACGGGACCCAGTACTTC. Translated: CASSPRGWGDGTQYF. Supplemented by reference TRBV28 and TRBJ2-5, the full variable domain reads DVKVTQSSRYLVKRTGEKVFLECVQDMDHENMFWYRQDPGLGLRLIYFSYDVKMKEKGDIPEGYSVSREKKERFSLILESASTNQTSMYLCASSPRGWGDGTQYFGPGTRLLVL.

The gene calls are TRBV20-1 and TRBJ1-3; possibly TRBD1 for D (5 bases). The germline V gene has CDR1 DFQATT and CDR2 SNEGSKA (reference sequence). The ends were cut back, 3 bases at V and 2 bases at J, with 8 bases in the middle. The length of the CDR3 is 13 residues. Written as DNA, the CDR3 is TGCAGTGCTAGTGAGGGGACTGGAAACACCATATATTTT. This encodes CSASEGTGNTIYF.

The chain recombines TRBV4-2 with TRBJ2-1; 11 bases agree with TRBD2. The CDR3 runs to 16 residues. V shed 3 bases, J shed 10 bases, and the junction held 11 bases outside the gene matches. Germline V gene sequence: CDR1 LGHNA, CDR2 YNFKEQ. The CDR3 sequence: CASSQGLAGGPREQFF. DNA of the CDR3: TGTGCCAGCAGCCAGGGCTTAGCGGGAGGGCCCCGAGAGCAGTTCTTC.

The chain couples TRBV20-1 to TRBJ1-1, with 8 bases lining up with TRBD1. CDR1 is DFQATT, CDR2 SNEGSKA, per germline (reference sequence). After removal of 6 bases from V and 6 bases from J, the junction contained 6 bases not matched to a gene. The length of the CDR3 is 12 residues. In DNA form, the CDR3 reads TGCAGTGCCGGGACAGGCAACCCTGAAGCTTTCTTT. Its translation: CSAGTGNPEAFF.

V and J are TRBV7-2 and TRBJ1-2; no definite D call. The germline V and J ends were trimmed by 2 bases and 7 bases, with 14 bases remaining between them. CDR3 length equals 14 residues. CDR1 SGHTA and CDR2 FQGNSA come from the germline V gene. CDR3 nucleotide sequence: TGTGCCAGCAGCTTAACTCTCTGGGGTGGTGGCTACACCTTC. It translates to CASSLTLWGGGYTF.

This clonotype was detected only a few times. The rearrangement links TRBV5-6 to TRBJ1-2; 8 positions match TRBD1. Trimming took 4 bases from V and 6 from J; bases not matched to a gene: 8. The CDR3 consists of 14 residues. CDR1 is SGHDT and CDR2 is YYEEEE in the germline V gene. The CDR3 DNA follows: TGTGCCAGCAGCAAATTGAACAGGGGGAATGGCTACACCTTC. Translating gives CASSKLNRGNGYTF.

This clonotype has only a few counts. This rearrangement joins TRBV20-1 to TRBJ1-2; D is uncertain. V lost 1 base and J 3 bases, leaving 9 bases between the germline ends. In germline, CDR1 is DFQATT, CDR2 SNEGSKA (reference sequence). CDR3 length: 13 amino acids. The CDR3 loop is CSARGHPDYGYTF. CDR3 bases: TGCAGTGCTAGAGGACATCCCGACTATGGCTACACCTTC.

This clonotype was counted a few times. The genes are TRBV7-2 and TRBJ2-7, with 11 bases identical to TRBD2. CDR1 and CDR2 (germline): SGHTA, FQGNSA. The V gene end was trimmed by 5 bases and the J gene end by 0 bases; junction bases not matched to a gene: 9. The CDR3 is made up of 17 amino acids. The CDR3 DNA sequence: TGTGCCAGCAGCCAAAGGACTAGCGGGCTCATCTCCTACGAGCAGTACTTC. Translated, it gives CASSQRTSGLISYEQYF. The full variable domain, completed using reference TRBV7-2 and TRBJ2-7, is GAGVSQSPSNKVTEKGKDVELRCDPISGHTALYWYRQSLGQGLEFLIYFQGNSAPDKSGLPSDRFSAERTGGSVSTLTIQRTQQEDSAVYLCASSQRTSGLISYEQYFGPGTRLTVT.

This clonotype came up many times. V usage is TRBV29-1 and J usage is TRBJ2-3; D not resolved. Germline V gene lookup returns CDR1 SQVTM and CDR2 ANQGSEA. V gave up 4 bases and J gave up 4 bases, with 12 bases separating them. This CDR3 has 13 amino acids. The CDR3 here is CSVGLDRADTQYF. As DNA, the CDR3 is TGCAGCGTTGGCCTAGATAGGGCAGATACGCAGTATTTT.

The CDR3 loop reads CSARKSGGETQYF. CDR3 coding DNA: TGCAGTGCTAGAAAAAGCGGTGGGGAGACCCAGTACTTC. The chain joins TRBV20-1 to TRBJ2-5; D is perhaps TRBD2 (5 bases). The V gene's germline CDR1 is DFQATT and CDR2 SNEGSKA (reference sequence). The CDR3 runs to 13 residues. Trimming removed 2 bases from V and 5 bases from J, with 12 bases in between.

The V call is TRBV28, the J call TRBJ1-5; weak D call: TRBD1 (5 bases). Germline CDR1 MDHEN, CDR2 SYDVKM. CDR3 length equals 17 residues. The V end lost 4 bases, the J end lost 0 bases, and 16 bases lay between the germline ends. The CDR3 DNA follows: TGTGCCAGCAGTTCAATGGGACGGTCCTATAGCAATCAGCCCCAGCATTTT. As protein: CASSSMGRSYSNQPQHF.

Many counts were recorded for this clonotype. The chain links TRBV9 to TRBJ2-3; no firm D call. Germline CDR1 is SGDLS and CDR2 is YYNGEE. The CDR3 has 14 amino acids. With 0 bases removed from V and 0 bases from J, the gap between germline ends came to 5 bases. CDR3 protein: CASSVAPSTDTQYF. For the CDR3, the DNA is TGTGCCAGCAGCGTAGCGCCTAGCACAGATACGCAGTATTTT. Together with reference TRBV9 and TRBJ2-3, the CDR3 gives the full variable domain: DSGVTQTPKHLITATGQRVTLRCSPRSGDLSVYWYQQSLDQGLQFLIQYYNGEERAKGNILERFSAQQFPDLHSELNLSSLELGDSALYFCASSVAPSTDTQYFGPGTRLTVL.

This clonotype has just a few counts. The chain combines TRBV20-1 with TRBJ1-6, with 9 bases identical to TRBD1. The trim removed 4 bases at V and 9 bases at J, leaving 7 bases unmatched. This CDR3 is built from 14 residues. Germline assignment: CDR1 DFQATT and CDR2 SNEGSKA (reference sequence). CDR3 coding DNA: TGCAGTGCTAAGAAGGACAGGGGAAGTTCACCCCTCCACTTT. It codes for CSAKKDRGSSPLHF.

This clonotype showed up just a few times. The chain is built from TRBV20-1 and TRBJ1-4; no firm D call. The CDR3 length is 12 residues. V lost 3 bases to trimming and J lost 8 bases, with 10 bases between them. Germline CDR1 DFQATT, CDR2 SNEGSKA (reference sequence). The CDR3 DNA reads TGCAGTGCTAGGCCGGGTGGGGAAAAACTGTTTTTT. It encodes CSARPGGEKLFF.